The text below deals with one T cell receptor beta chain. Its specificity is unknown. This specimen comes from a study of cytomegalovirus exposure and HLA in healthy donors. PCR involved 60 Vbeta and 13 Jbeta primers. Per the original data handling: About 10 million of 80 million or so unique TCR beta chains were shared, per a later count. Using immunoSEQ multiplex PCR, the repertoire was profiled, and TCRdb retains in-frame clones only, with some absent. The DNA gave D and trimming, while V, J and clone size come from that table. This sample has about 190,000 clones, with around 82% found just once. Those who donated were healthy bone marrow donors. Study-wide results and caveats: Specificity of a few CMV-associated chains for CMV antigens was verified in vitro. Cytomegalovirus association was assigned to more than 150 TCR beta chains.

This CDR3 has 12 amino acids. Per the germline V gene, CDR1 is SQVTM and CDR2 is ANQGSEA. Trimming took 3 bases from V and 5 from J, leaving 11 bases between them. Sequencing used PBMCs. The origin of this receptor is a boy aged 5-17 years in good health and CMV-seronegative. The chain couples TRBV29-1 to TRBJ2-7; D might be TRBD1 (5 bases). Written as DNA, the CDR3 is TGCAGCGTTGACCAAGGGGCCGACGAGCAGTACTTC. Its translation is CSVDQGADEQYF.